The sequence of this T cell receptor (beta chain) was determined in a study of early T cells in non-severe SARS-CoV-2 infection. About the research overall: Sequencing of bulk RNA from unsorted whole blood was done, without chain pairing.

This clonotype was detected ten times or more. The target antigen is unknown. This CDR3 is 16 amino acids long. The V end lost 1 base, the J end lost 1 base, and 11 bases lay between the germline ends. Germline V gene data show CDR1 as SGHVS and CDR2 as FQNEAQ. Each single cDNA molecule received a unique molecular identifier. MiXCR was run by TCRdb on the 5' RACE reads, yielding one entry per CDR3 protein. The repertoire holds about 59,000 distinct CDR3 sequences, 13% seen once, with 7.5% to 10% in the top ten. Study outcomes and limitations: Private and CD4 specificities were missed by VDJdb matching, skewed to anti-spike CD8.

The receptor was derived from an adult who was a healthcare worker with PCR-confirmed SARS-CoV-2 infection or an uninfected control (not recorded which). The chain is built from TRBV7-8 and TRBJ2-1; D perhaps matches TRBD2 (5 bases). The specimen comprised whole blood, sampled at baseline. CDR3: CASSLEGSASYNEQFF. The CDR3 coding sequence is TGTGCCAGCAGCTTAGAGGGTAGCGCATCCTACAATGAGCAGTTCTTC.